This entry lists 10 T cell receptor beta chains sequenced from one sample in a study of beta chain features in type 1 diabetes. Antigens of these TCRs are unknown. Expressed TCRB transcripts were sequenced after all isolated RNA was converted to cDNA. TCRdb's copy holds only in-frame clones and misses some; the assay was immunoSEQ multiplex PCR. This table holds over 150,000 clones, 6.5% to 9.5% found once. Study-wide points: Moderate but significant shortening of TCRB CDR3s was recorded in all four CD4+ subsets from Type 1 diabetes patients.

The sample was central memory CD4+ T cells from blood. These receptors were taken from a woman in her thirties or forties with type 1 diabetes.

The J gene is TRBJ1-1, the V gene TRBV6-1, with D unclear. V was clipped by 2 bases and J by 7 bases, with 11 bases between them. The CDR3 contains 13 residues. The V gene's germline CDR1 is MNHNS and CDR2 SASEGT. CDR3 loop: CASSETWEGEAFF. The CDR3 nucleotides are TGTGCCAGCAGTGAAACATGGGAGGGTGAAGCTTTCTTT.

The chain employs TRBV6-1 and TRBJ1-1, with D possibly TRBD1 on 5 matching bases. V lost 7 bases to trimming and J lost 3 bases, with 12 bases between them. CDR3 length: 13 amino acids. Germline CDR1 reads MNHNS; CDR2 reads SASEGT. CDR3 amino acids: CASKKGRDTEAFF. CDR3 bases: TGTGCCAGCAAGAAGGGGCGTGACACTGAAGCTTTCTTT.

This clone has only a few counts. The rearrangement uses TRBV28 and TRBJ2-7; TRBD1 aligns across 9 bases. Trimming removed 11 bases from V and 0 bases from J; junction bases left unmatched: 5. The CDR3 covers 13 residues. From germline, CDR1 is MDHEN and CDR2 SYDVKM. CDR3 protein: CAYRDRVSYEQYF. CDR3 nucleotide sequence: TGTGCCTACCGGGACAGGGTCTCCTACGAGCAGTACTTC.

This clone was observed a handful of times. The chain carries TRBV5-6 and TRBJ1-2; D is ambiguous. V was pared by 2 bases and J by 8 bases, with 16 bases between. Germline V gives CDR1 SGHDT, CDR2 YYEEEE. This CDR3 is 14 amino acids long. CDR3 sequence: CASSFTWTGGGYTF. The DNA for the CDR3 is TGTGCCAGCAGCTTCACCTGGACGGGAGGGGGCTACACCTTC.

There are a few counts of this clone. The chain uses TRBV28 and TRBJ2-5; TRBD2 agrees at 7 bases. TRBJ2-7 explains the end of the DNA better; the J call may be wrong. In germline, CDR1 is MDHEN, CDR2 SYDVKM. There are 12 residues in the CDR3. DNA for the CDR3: TGTGCCAGCAGTGGGGGGGGCTACGAGCAGTACTTC. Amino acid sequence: CASSGGGYEQYF.

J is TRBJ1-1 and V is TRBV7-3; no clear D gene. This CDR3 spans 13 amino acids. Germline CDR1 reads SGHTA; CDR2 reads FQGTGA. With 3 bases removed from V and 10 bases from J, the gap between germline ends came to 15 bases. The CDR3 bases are TGTGCCAGCAGCTTGGCGCATGAGGCAAGAGCTTTCTTT. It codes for CASSLAHEARAFF.

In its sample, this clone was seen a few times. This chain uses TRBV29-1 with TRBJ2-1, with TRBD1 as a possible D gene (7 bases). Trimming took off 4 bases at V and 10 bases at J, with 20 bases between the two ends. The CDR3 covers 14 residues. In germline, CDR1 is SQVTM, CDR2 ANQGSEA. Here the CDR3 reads CSVAVVAGGTEQFF. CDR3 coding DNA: TGCAGCGTTGCCGTAGTAGCAGGGGGGACGGAGCAGTTCTTC.

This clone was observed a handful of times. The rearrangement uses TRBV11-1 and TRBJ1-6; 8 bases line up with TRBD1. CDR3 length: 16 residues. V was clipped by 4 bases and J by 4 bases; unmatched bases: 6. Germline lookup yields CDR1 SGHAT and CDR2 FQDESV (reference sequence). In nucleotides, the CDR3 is TGTGCCAGCAGCTCGTCCCAGGGGGCTTATAATTCACCCCTCCACTTT. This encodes CASSSSQGAYNSPLHF.

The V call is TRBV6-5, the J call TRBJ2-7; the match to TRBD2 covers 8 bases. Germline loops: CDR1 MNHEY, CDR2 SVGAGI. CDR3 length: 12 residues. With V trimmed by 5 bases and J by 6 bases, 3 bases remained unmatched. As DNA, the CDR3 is TGTGCCAGCAGTCACGGACTAGCCGAGCAGTACTTC. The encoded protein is CASSHGLAEQYF.

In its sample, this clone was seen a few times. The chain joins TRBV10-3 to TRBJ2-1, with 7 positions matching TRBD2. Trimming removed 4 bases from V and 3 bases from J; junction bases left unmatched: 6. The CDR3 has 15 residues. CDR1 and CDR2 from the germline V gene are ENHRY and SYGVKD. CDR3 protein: CAISGTSGVYNEQFF. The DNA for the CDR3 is TGTGCCATCAGTGGGACTAGTGGCGTCTACAATGAGCAGTTCTTC.